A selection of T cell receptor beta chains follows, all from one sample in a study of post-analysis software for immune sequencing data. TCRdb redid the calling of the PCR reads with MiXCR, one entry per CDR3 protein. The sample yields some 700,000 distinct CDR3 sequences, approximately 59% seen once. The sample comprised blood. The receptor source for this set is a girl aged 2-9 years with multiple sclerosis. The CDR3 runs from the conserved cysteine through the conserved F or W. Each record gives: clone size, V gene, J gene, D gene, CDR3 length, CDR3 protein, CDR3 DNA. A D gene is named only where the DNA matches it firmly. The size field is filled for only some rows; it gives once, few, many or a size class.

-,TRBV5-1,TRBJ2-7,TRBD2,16,CASSLTGTSGAYEQYF,TGCGCCAGCAGCTTGACCGGGACTAGCGGAGCCTACGAGCAGTACTTC
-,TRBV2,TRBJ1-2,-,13,CASSDSQFYGYTF,TGTGCCAGCAGTGATTCCCAGTTCTATGGCTACACCTTC
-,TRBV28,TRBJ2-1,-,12,CASRITYNEQFF,TGTGCCAGCAGAATAACCTACAATGAGCAGTTCTTC
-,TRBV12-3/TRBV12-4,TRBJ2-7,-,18,CASSLASPGARPTYEQYF,TGTGCCAGCAGTTTAGCTTCCCCCGGGGCTAGACCAACCTACGAGCAGTACTTC
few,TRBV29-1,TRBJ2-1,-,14,CSVLFPGVDPEQFF,TGCAGCGTTCTGTTCCCCGGGGTGGACCCTGAGCAGTTCTTC
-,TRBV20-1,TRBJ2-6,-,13,CSARGSGANVLTF,TGCAGTGCAAGGGGGTCTGGGGCCAACGTCCTGACTTTC
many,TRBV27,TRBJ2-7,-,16,CASSPLSTVSSYEQYF,TGTGCCAGCAGTCCCCTTTCGACGGTGAGCTCCTACGAGCAGTACTTC
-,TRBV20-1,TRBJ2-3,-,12,CSASLSTDTQYF,TGCAGTGCTAGCCTATCCACAGATACGCAGTATTTT
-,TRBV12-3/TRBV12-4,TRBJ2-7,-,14,CASTRPGVDNEQYF,TGTGCCAGTACTCGACCCGGGGTCGACAACGAGCAGTACTTC
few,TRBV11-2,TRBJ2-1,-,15,CASSRRLREANEQFF,TGTGCCAGCAGTCGTAGACTACGCGAGGCCAATGAGCAGTTCTTC
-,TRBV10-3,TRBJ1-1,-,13,CAISVSPNTEAFF,TGTGCCATCAGTGTCTCCCCGAACACTGAAGCTTTCTTT
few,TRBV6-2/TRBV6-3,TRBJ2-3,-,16,CASSPLPGRFSDTQYF,TGTGCCAGCAGTCCCCTCCCCGGCAGGTTCTCAGATACGCAGTATTTT
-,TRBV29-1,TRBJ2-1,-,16,CSVPLGGASSYNKQFF,TGCAGCGTCCCGTTGGGGGGGGCCAGCTCCTACAATAAGCAGTTCTTC
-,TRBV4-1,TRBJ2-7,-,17,CASSPQETMGATYEQYF,TGCGCCAGCAGCCCACAGGAAACTATGGGTGCGACCTACGAGCAGTACTTC
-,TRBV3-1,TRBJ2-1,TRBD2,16,CASSQDVTSGSYEQFF,TGTGCCAGCAGCCAAGATGTCACTAGCGGGAGTTATGAGCAGTTCTTC
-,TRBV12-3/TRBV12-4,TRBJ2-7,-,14,CASTRVGEIREQYF,TGTGCCAGCACCAGAGTAGGGGAGATCCGGGAGCAGTACTTC
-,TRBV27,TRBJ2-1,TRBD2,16,CASSILAGGQYNEQFF,TGTGCCAGCAGTATATTAGCGGGGGGACAGTACAATGAGCAGTTCTTC
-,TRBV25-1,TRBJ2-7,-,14,CASSEPRQAYEQYF,TGTGCCAGCAGTGAACCCCGACAGGCGTACGAGCAGTACTTC
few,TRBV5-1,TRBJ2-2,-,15,CASSLHGGGTGELFF,TGCGCCAGCAGCTTACACGGTGGGGGAACCGGGGAGCTGTTTTTT
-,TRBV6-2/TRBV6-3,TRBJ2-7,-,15,CASSYRQIGVNEQYF,TGTGCCAGCAGTTACAGGCAGATAGGGGTGAATGAGCAGTACTTC
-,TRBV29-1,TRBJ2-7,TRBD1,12,CSVEVDRGEQYF,TGCAGCGTTGAGGTAGACAGGGGCGAGCAGTACTTC
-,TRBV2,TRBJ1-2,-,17,CASSVDWALGNNYGYTF,TGTGCCAGCAGTGTTGATTGGGCCCTGGGGAACAACTATGGCTACACCTTC
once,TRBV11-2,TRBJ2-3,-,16,CASSSISLEFTDTQYF,TGTGCCAGCAGCTCGATATCATTGGAATTCACAGATACGCAGTATTTT
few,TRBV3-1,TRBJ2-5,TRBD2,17,CASSSGTSGVWGETQYF,TGTGCCAGCAGTTCCGGGACTAGCGGGGTCTGGGGCGAGACCCAGTACTTC
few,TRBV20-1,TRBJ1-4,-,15,CSARKVGRPNEKLFF,TGCAGTGCTAGAAAAGTCGGGCGACCTAATGAAAAACTGTTTTTT
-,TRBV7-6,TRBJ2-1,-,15,CASRPSLGAGNEQFF,TGTGCCAGCAGGCCAAGTTTGGGGGCTGGCAATGAGCAGTTCTTC
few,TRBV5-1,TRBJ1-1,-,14,CASSLEGWGTEAFF,TGCGCCAGCAGCTTGGAAGGGTGGGGCACTGAAGCTTTCTTT
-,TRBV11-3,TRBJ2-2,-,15,CASSPAGPLTGELFF,TGTGCCAGCAGCCCCGCCGGACCGCTAACCGGGGAGCTGTTTTTT
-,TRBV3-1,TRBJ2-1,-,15,CASSQVIASSNEQFF,TGTGCCAGCAGCCAAGTTATAGCCAGCAGCAATGAGCAGTTCTTC
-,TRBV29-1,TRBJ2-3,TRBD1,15,CSASRDRGRTDTQYF,TGCAGCGCATCCCGGGACAGGGGCCGCACAGATACGCAGTATTTT
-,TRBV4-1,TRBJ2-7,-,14,CASSNRDSVYEQYF,TGCGCCAGCAGCAACCGGGATTCGGTCTACGAGCAGTACTTC
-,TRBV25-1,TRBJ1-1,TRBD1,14,CASSEGQGVTEAFF,TGTGCCAGCAGTGAGGGACAGGGGGTGACTGAAGCTTTCTTT
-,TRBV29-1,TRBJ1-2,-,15,CSVEDRWEAGSGYTF,TGCAGCGTTGAAGATCGGTGGGAGGCAGGGAGTGGCTACACCTTC
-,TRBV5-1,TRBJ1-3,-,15,CASSLVGISGNTIYF,TGCGCCAGCAGCTTGGTCGGGATCTCTGGAAACACCATATATTTT
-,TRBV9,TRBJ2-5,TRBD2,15,CASSVVSGGRETQYF,TGTGCCAGCAGCGTAGTTTCGGGGGGGCGCGAGACCCAGTACTTC
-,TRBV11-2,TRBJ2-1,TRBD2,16,CASSLDGGSSYNEQFF,TGTGCCAGCAGCTTAGATGGCGGGAGCTCCTACAATGAGCAGTTCTTC
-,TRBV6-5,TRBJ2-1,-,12,CASSGRGGEQFF,TGTGCCAGCAGCGGCAGGGGTGGCGAGCAGTTCTTC
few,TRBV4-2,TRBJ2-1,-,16,CASSQTSRGSYNEQFF,TGTGCCAGCAGCCAAACCTCCCGAGGCAGCTACAATGAGCAGTTCTTC
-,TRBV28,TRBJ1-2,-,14,CASKVRQPLYGYTF,TGTGCCAGCAAAGTACGCCAGCCCCTCTATGGCTACACCTTC
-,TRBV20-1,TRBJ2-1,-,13,CSANHFPDNEQFF,TGCAGTGCTAACCACTTTCCCGACAATGAGCAGTTCTTC
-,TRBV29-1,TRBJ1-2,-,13,CSVEDPPNYGYTF,TGCAGCGTTGAAGATCCCCCTAACTATGGCTACACCTTC
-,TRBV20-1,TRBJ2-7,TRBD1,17,CSARDSRQGLSAYEQYF,TGCAGTGCTAGAGATTCCAGACAGGGTCTGTCCGCCTACGAGCAGTACTTC
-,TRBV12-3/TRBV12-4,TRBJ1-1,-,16,CASTPTGRHGGGEAFF,TGTGCCAGCACCCCCACGGGACGGCACGGAGGGGGTGAAGCTTTCTTT
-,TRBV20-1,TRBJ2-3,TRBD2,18,CSARSGSGGGSSTDTQYF,TGCAGTGCTAGAAGTGGTAGCGGGGGGGGTTCTAGCACAGATACGCAGTATTTT
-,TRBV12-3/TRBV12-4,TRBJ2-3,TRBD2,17,CASTLGTAGGPIDTQYF,TGTGCCAGCACCTTGGGGACAGCGGGAGGGCCTATAGATACGCAGTATTTT
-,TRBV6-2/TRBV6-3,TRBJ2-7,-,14,CASSYEGISYEQYF,TGTGCCAGCAGTTACGAGGGGATCTCCTACGAGCAGTACTTC
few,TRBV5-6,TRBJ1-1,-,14,CASSLPGTGTEAFF,TGTGCCAGCAGCCTGCCGGGGACGGGAACTGAAGCTTTCTTT
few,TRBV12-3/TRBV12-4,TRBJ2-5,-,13,CASSPLAGGTQYF,TGTGCCAGCAGCCCACTGGCCGGGGGGACCCAGTACTTC
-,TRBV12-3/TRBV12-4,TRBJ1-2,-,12,CASSEQGRGYTF,TGTGCCAGCAGTGAACAGGGTCGGGGCTACACCTTC
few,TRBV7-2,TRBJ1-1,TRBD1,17,CASSSFRTGHQSTEAFF,TGTGCCAGCAGCTCCTTCAGGACAGGGCACCAGAGCACTGAAGCTTTCTTT
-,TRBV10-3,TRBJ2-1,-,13,CAINGVRSNEQFF,TGTGCCATCAATGGGGTCCGATCAAATGAGCAGTTCTTC
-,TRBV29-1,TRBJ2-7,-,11,CSADTGYEQYF,TGCAGCGCCGACACAGGCTACGAGCAGTACTTC
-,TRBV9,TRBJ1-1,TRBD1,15,CASSEGQGKYTEAFF,TGTGCCAGCAGCGAGGGACAGGGAAAGTACACTGAAGCTTTCTTT
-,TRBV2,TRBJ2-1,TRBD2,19,CATKIGLAGLGGSYNEQFF,TGTGCCACCAAGATAGGACTAGCGGGGCTAGGAGGCTCCTACAATGAGCAGTTCTTC
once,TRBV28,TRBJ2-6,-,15,CASSLLHSGANVLTF,TGTGCCAGCAGTTTATTGCACTCTGGGGCCAACGTCCTGACTTTC
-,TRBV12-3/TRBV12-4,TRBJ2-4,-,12,CATQGRENIQYF,TGTGCCACCCAGGGAAGGGAAAACATTCAGTACTTC
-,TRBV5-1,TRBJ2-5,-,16,CASSLVFHGGRETQYF,TGCGCCAGCAGCTTGGTGTTCCACGGGGGACGGGAGACCCAGTACTTC